The 21 T cell receptor beta chains below come from one sample, sequenced in a study of blood T cells in healthy people across ages. The use of a sample-barcoded 5' primer and a J-beta primer mix characterized a second PCR of roughly 7 to 11 cycles. A single record per CDR3 protein comes from TCRdb applying MiXCR to the 5' RACE reads. Of over 950,000 distinct CDR3 sequences listed, around two fifths were seen once; the top ten hold roughly 14%. Material for sequencing was blood. These receptor sequences come from a man younger than 30 in good health.

The table lists this clonotype with a count of one. Germline is not matched at one junction end, which may reflect a read error. V gene TRBV20-1 combines with J gene TRBJ2-1; no clear D. Germline V gives CDR1 DFQATT, CDR2 SNEGSKA (reference sequence). This CDR3 has 13 amino acids. The CDR3 sequence: CSASKPKDNEQLF. CDR3 coding DNA: TGCAGTGCTAGTAAGCCTAAAGACAATGAGCAGTTATTC.

The chain links TRBV7-9 to TRBJ1-2, with D possibly matching TRBD1 (6 bases). Germline CDR1 is SEHNR and CDR2 is FQNEAQ (reference sequence). V lost 4 bases, J lost 13 bases, and 25 bases lay in between. The length of the CDR3 is 15 residues. CDR3 loop: CASSSSAGAFTLSTF. The DNA for the CDR3 is TGTGCCAGCAGCTCGTCGGCAGGGGCGTTTACCTTAAGCACCTTC.

The chain joins TRBV6-5 to TRBJ1-2; D might be TRBD1 (5 bases). CDR1 is MNHEY and CDR2 is SVGAGI in the germline V gene. V was clipped by 6 bases and J by 8 bases, with 16 bases between them. This CDR3 is built from 13 residues. The DNA for the CDR3 is TGTGCCAGCAGAGTTTACCAGGGTTACGGCTACACCTTC. This translates into CASRVYQGYGYTF.

This clonotype occurred a few times. A much larger clone sits a single nucleotide away, making a read error possible. This sequence joins TRBV9 and TRBJ2-3; no definite D call. The germline V gene has CDR1 SGDLS and CDR2 YYNGEE. V gave up 4 bases and J gave up 3 bases, with 6 bases separating them. The CDR3 is made up of 12 amino acids. In nucleotides, the CDR3 is TGTGCCAGCAGCCCCCAGACAGATACGCAGTATTTT. Its protein is CASSPQTDTQYF. Drawing the rest from reference TRBV9 and TRBJ2-3, the complete variable domain is DSGVTQTPKHLITATGQRVTLRCSPRSGDLSVYWYQQSLDQGLQFLIQYYNGEERAKGNILERFSAQQFPDLHSELNLSSLELGDSALYFCASSPQTDTQYFGPGTRLTVL.

The V gene is TRBV20-1, the J gene TRBJ1-4, with D perhaps matching TRBD1 (5 bases). Germline CDR1 and CDR2: DFQATT and SNEGSKA (reference sequence). V lost 3 bases and J 0 bases, leaving 11 bases between the germline ends. The CDR3 runs to 15 residues. CDR3 bases: TGCAGTGCTAGCTGGGACTATGCAACTAATGAAAAACTGTTTTTT. This gives the protein CSASWDYATNEKLFF.

DNA of the CDR3: TGCGCCAGCAGCCAAGACGTAGTACCTAACTATGGCTACACCTTC. It is translated as CASSQDVVPNYGYTF. The chain uses TRBV4-1 and TRBJ1-2; D not certain. Germline loops: CDR1 MGHRA, CDR2 YSYEKL. This CDR3 contains 15 residues. The V end was cut by 0 bases, the J end by 0 bases, with 8 bases between.

This rearrangement joins TRBV28 to TRBJ2-1; maybe TRBD1 (6 bases). Trimming removed 7 bases at V and 1 base at J, with 11 bases between. The CDR3 is 14 residues long. Looked up from germline, CDR1 is MDHEN and CDR2 is SYDVKM. The CDR3 DNA reads as TGTGCCAGCACCCAAAGGGGGTCCTACAATGAGCAGTTCTTC. Amino acid sequence: CASTQRGSYNEQFF.

V gene TRBV12-5 combines with J gene TRBJ2-7; D is perhaps TRBD1 (6 bases). Trimming removed 1 base from V and 5 bases from J, with 12 bases in between. The CDR3 extends over 14 amino acids. CDR1 and CDR2 from the germline V gene are LGHNT and FRNRAP. The CDR3 sequence: CASGLDARGDEQYF. In DNA, the CDR3 is TGTGCTAGTGGTTTGGACGCCAGGGGCGACGAGCAGTACTTC.

This chain links TRBV6-1 with TRBJ1-1; 7 bases line up with TRBD1. The germline gives CDR1 MNHNS, CDR2 SASEGT. The CDR3 has 16 amino acids. V lost 3 bases to trimming and J lost 0 bases; unmatched junction nucleotides: 7. CDR3 sequence: CASSDHRGWMNTEAFF. CDR3 coding DNA: TGTGCCAGCAGTGACCACAGGGGTTGGATGAACACTGAAGCTTTCTTT.

This clonotype has a handful of counts. This chain uses TRBV10-3 with TRBJ2-1, with D maybe TRBD1 (6 bases). Looked up from germline, CDR1 is ENHRY and CDR2 is SYGVKD. This CDR3 has 16 amino acids. Trimming shortened V by 6 bases and J by 6 bases, and 21 bases separated the two germline ends. CDR3 region: CAIRGPGQQRSNEQFF. The DNA of the CDR3 is TGTGCCATCAGGGGACCCGGACAGCAGCGCTCCAATGAGCAGTTCTTC.

This chain connects TRBV10-3 to TRBJ1-1; weak D call: TRBD1 (5 bases). The CDR3 contains 17 residues. Germline V lookup: CDR1 ENHRY, CDR2 SYGVKD. V lost 3 bases and J 1 base, leaving 18 bases between the germline ends. CDR3: CAISDHNPGLKNTEAFF. CDR3 coding DNA: TGTGCCATCAGTGACCACAATCCGGGACTGAAGAACACTGAAGCTTTCTTT.

The chain has TRBV12-3 or TRBV12-4 and TRBJ2-3, with TRBD1 as a possible D gene (6 bases). The V end lost 5 bases, the J end lost 6 bases, and 15 bases lay between the germline ends. This CDR3 region has 14 residues. The CDR3 nucleotides are TGTGCCAGCAGTGCTTTCAGGGGTCGGGATACGCAGTATTTT. Protein product: CASSAFRGRDTQYF.

This clonotype was observed many times. The chain joins TRBV6-6 to TRBJ2-1, with D perhaps TRBD1 or TRBD2 (5 bases each). The V end lost 2 bases, the J end lost 0 bases, and 8 bases lay between the germline ends. CDR1 and CDR2 (germline): MNHNY, SVGAGI (reference sequence). This CDR3 region has 15 residues. CDR3 DNA: TGTGCCAGCAGTTACCTTGGGGGCTCCTACAATGAGCAGTTCTTC. It translates to CASSYLGGSYNEQFF.

For the CDR3, the DNA is TGTGCCAGCTCACCACAGACAGCTCAAGCCAGCACTGAAGCTTTCTTT. Its protein is CASSPQTAQASTEAFF. The chain has TRBV18 and TRBJ1-1, with D possibly being TRBD1 (5 bases). CDR1 and CDR2 from the germline V gene are KGHSH and LQKENI. Trimming removed 1 base at V and 4 bases at J, with 16 bases between. The length of the CDR3 is 16 residues.

The chain combines TRBV6-5 with TRBJ2-5, with 12 bases lining up with TRBD2. Germline CDR1 and CDR2: MNHEY and SVGAGI. The CDR3 loop spans 18 amino acids. Trimming removed 4 bases from V and 7 bases from J; junction bases left unmatched: 16. The CDR3 loop reads CASSSQITSGRFVATQYF. CDR3 in DNA: TGTGCCAGCAGTTCCCAAATCACTAGCGGGAGGTTTGTGGCGACCCAGTACTTC.

The CDR3 coding sequence is TGTGCCAGCAGGACGAATAGCGGGGGGGCCGGATCTCCCAATGAGCAGTTCTTC. Protein: CASRTNSGGAGSPNEQFF. The V gene is TRBV4-2, the J gene TRBJ2-1, with TRBD2 identical over 11 bases. The CDR3 spans 18 residues. Germline CDR1 is LGHNA and CDR2 is YNFKEQ. The trim removed 6 bases at V and 6 bases at J, leaving 16 bases unmatched.

This clonotype was seen more than once but under ten times. This chain joins TRBV7-2 and TRBJ2-1, with TRBD2 matching 11 bases. Germline V gene data show CDR1 as SGHTA and CDR2 as FQGNSA. V shed 5 bases, J shed 0 bases, and the junction held 9 bases outside the gene matches. The CDR3 totals 18 residues. DNA for the CDR3: TGTGCCAGCAGCGCCACTAGCGGGGGTTACCGCTCCTACAATGAGCAGTTCTTC. Translating it yields CASSATSGGYRSYNEQFF.

About this clonotype: The junction shows a germline mismatch at one end, possibly a read error. The chain carries TRBV6-6 and TRBJ2-2; a weak D match, TRBD2 (6 bases). The CDR3 runs 14 residues. Germline V gives CDR1 MNHNY, CDR2 SVGAGI (reference sequence). CDR3 DNA: TGTGCCAGCAAGACGGAGGGGAACACCGCGGAGCTGTTTTTT. Residues: CASKTEGNTAELFF.

The chain carries TRBV30 and TRBJ1-2, with D tentatively TRBD1 (6 bases). The V end was cut by 5 bases, the J end by 8 bases, with 18 bases between. CDR3 length: 13 amino acids. Germline V gene data show CDR1 as GTSNPN and CDR2 as SVGIG (reference sequence). In DNA form, the CDR3 reads TGTGCCTGGTCCAAGGCAGGGGCTAAAGGCTACACCTTC. This sequence encodes CAWSKAGAKGYTF.

This clonotype was seen a few times. The rearrangement links TRBV12-3 or TRBV12-4 to TRBJ1-2; a weak D match, TRBD1 (6 bases). The CDR3 is made up of 13 amino acids. V was shortened by 5 bases and J by 6 bases, with 13 bases between the two germline ends. In DNA, the CDR3 is TGTGCCAGCAGTGCCAGGGGAGAGGATGGCTACACCTTC. Translation gives CASSARGEDGYTF.

This clonotype was counted a few times. V and J are TRBV12-3 or TRBV12-4 and TRBJ1-2, with 8 bases fitting TRBD1. This CDR3 is 14 amino acids long. J gave up 1 base and V 5 bases, and 3 bases lay outside the gene matches. CDR3 nucleotides: TGTGCCAGCAGTAAGACAGGGGTTAACTATGGCTACACCTTC. This encodes CASSKTGVNYGYTF.